One and the same sample provided the 10 T cell receptor beta chains below, sequenced in a study of T cell repertoires in cytomegalovirus infection. Each CDR3 protein is one row after TCRdb ran MiXCR on the reads. The profile shows nearly 650,000 distinct CDR3 sequences, 20% to 25% of them singletons. The sample consisted of CD8+ T cells from PBMCs. These receptors were obtained from a human donor in good health (CMV status not recorded). Some clones in this sample may be carry-over from other donors' samples.

This clonotype was seen more than once but under ten times. The V gene is TRBV20-1, the J gene TRBJ1-5, with TRBD1 as a possible D gene (6 bases). The CDR3 spans 16 residues. CDR1 DFQATT and CDR2 SNEGSKA come from the germline V gene (reference sequence). Trimming shortened V by 6 bases and J by 2 bases, and 20 bases separated the two germline ends. The CDR3 reads CSASPRGQTRNQPQHF. The CDR3, as DNA: TGCAGTGCCAGCCCCCGCGGACAGACGCGCAATCAGCCCCAGCATTTT.

The chain links TRBV7-9 to TRBJ2-7; 7 bases line up with TRBD1. Trimming at V came to 5 bases and at J to 3 bases, leaving 13 bases not matched to a gene. The germline gives CDR1 SEHNR, CDR2 FQNEAQ (reference sequence). The CDR3 covers 16 residues. CDR3 sequence reads: CASSGIRDRPFYEQYV. The CDR3 DNA follows: TGTGCCAGCAGCGGAATCCGGGACAGACCTTTCTACGAGCAGTACGTC.

The chain couples TRBV5-1 to TRBJ1-5; 7 nucleotides line up with TRBD1. J lost 3 bases, V lost 5 bases, and 8 bases had no gene match. CDR1 SGHRS and CDR2 YFSETQ come from the germline V gene. This CDR3 contains 15 residues. CDR3: CASRLMTGPNQPQHF. The DNA of the CDR3 is TGCGCCAGCAGGTTAATGACAGGGCCCAATCAGCCCCAGCATTTT.

Notes on this clonotype: Compared with germline, one end of the junction differs, possibly owing to a read error. The CDR3 region is CANSKAATNEKLFF. CDR3 nucleotides: TGTGCCAACAGTAAGGCAGCAACTAATGAAAAACTGTTTTTT. This rearrangement joins TRBV25-1 to TRBJ1-4; D not resolved. Germline assignment: CDR1 MGHDK and CDR2 SYGVNS. CDR3 size: 14 residues.

This clonotype was observed a handful of times. The chain joins TRBV12-5 to TRBJ2-1, with 8 nucleotides matching TRBD2. V lost 6 bases to trimming and J lost 0 bases; unmatched junction nucleotides: 7. The CDR3 runs 16 residues. The V gene's germline CDR1 is LGHNT and CDR2 FRNRAP. The CDR3 DNA sequence: TGTGCTAGTGGGGCGGGGGGCCCGCCCTCCTACAATGAGCAGTTCTTC. It yields the protein CASGAGGPPSYNEQFF.

Comment on this clonotype: A read error is possible here, since a much larger clone lies one base away. The gene calls are TRBV7-2 and TRBJ2-2; D is unclear. CDR3 length: 15 amino acids. V was shortened by 5 bases and J by 0 bases, with 10 bases between the two germline ends. Germline assignment: CDR1 SGHTA and CDR2 FQGNSA. This CDR3 reads CASSPKASNTGELFF. CDR3 DNA: TGTGCCAGCAGCCCAAAGGCATCGAACACCGGGGAGCTGTTTTTT. The complete variable domain, with remaining parts taken from reference TRBV7-2 and TRBJ2-2, reads GAGVSQSPSNKVTEKGKDVELRCDPISGHTALYWYRQSLGQGLEFLIYFQGNSAPDKSGLPSDRFSAERTGGSVSTLTIQRTQQEDSAVYLCASSPKASNTGELFFGEGSRLTVL.

This clonotype was picked up a small number of times. J is TRBJ1-5 and V is TRBV5-6; D remains ambiguous. Germline V lookup: CDR1 SGHDT, CDR2 YYEEEE. The CDR3 loop spans 13 amino acids. V gave up 3 bases and J gave up 7 bases, with 11 bases separating them. The CDR3 region is CASSSMGGQPQHF. CDR3 nucleotide sequence: TGTGCCAGCAGCTCCATGGGCGGCCAGCCCCAGCATTTT.

The V and J genes are TRBV20-1 and TRBJ2-2; D is perhaps TRBD1 or TRBD2 (5 bases each). Looked up from germline, CDR1 is DFQATT and CDR2 is SNEGSKA (reference sequence). The germline V and J ends were trimmed by 5 bases and 5 bases, with 12 bases remaining between them. CDR3 length: 13 amino acids. The CDR3 nucleotides are TGCAGTGCTTGGGACGGTGAAACCGGGGAGCTGTTTTTT. It codes for CSAWDGETGELFF.

V and J are TRBV7-9 and TRBJ2-7; 10 bases fit TRBD1. CDR1 is SEHNR and CDR2 is FQNEAQ in the germline V gene (reference sequence). The CDR3 spans 14 residues. V was pared by 4 bases and J by 5 bases, with 5 bases of the junction left unmatched. DNA for the CDR3: TGTGCCAGCAGCTCAGGGACAGGGGAAGACGAGCAGTACTTC. Residues: CASSSGTGEDEQYF.

This clonotype came up many times. The V and J genes are TRBV19 and TRBJ2-3; perhaps TRBD1 as D (7 bases). This CDR3 region has 14 residues. V was pared by 8 bases and J by 3 bases, with 15 bases between. Germline V lookup: CDR1 LNHDA, CDR2 SQIVND (reference sequence). The CDR3 nucleotides read TGTGCCAGTGGGACAGACCGGGGGACAGATACGCAGTATTTT. Its translation is CASGTDRGTDTQYF.